The 31 T cell receptor beta chains below come from one sample, sequenced in a study of blood T cell repertoires in COVID-19. Clones were sequenced by immunoSEQ multiplex PCR, and TCRdb holds only the in-frame ones, with some missing. The sample lists 340,000 or so clones, roughly 91% occurring once. Sample: peripheral blood. These receptors came from a man between 50 and 59 years old with active or convalescent COVID-19.

The V and J genes are TRBV6-1 and TRBJ1-2, with D possibly TRBD1 on 6 matching bases. CDR3 length: 15 residues. Germline CDR1 and CDR2: MNHNS and SASEGT. Trimming cost V 8 bases and J 8 bases, with 24 bases left between them. The CDR3 is CASSGRGSLMGGYTF. The CDR3 coding sequence is TGTGCCAGCTCGGGCAGGGGCTCCCTGATGGGGGGCTACACCTTC.

The chain has TRBV28 and TRBJ1-6; D not certain. The ends were cut back, 6 bases at V and 0 bases at J, with 12 bases in the middle. Germline V gene data show CDR1 as MDHEN and CDR2 as SYDVKM. The CDR3 contains 16 residues. CDR3 coding DNA: TGTGCCAGCAGCCCTGCCGGGTACTCCTATAATTCACCCCTCCACTTT. This translates into CASSPAGYSYNSPLHF.

The chain recombines TRBV28 with TRBJ2-2; 8 nucleotides line up with TRBD2. J gave up 3 bases and V 5 bases, and 11 bases lay outside the gene matches. Germline CDR1 MDHEN, CDR2 SYDVKM. The CDR3 sequence is 17 residues long. CDR3 nucleotide sequence: TGTGCCAGCAGTCCCGGGGGAGCGGGAGTCGACACCGGGGAGCTGTTTTTT. Encoded protein: CASSPGGAGVDTGELFF.

The gene calls are TRBV4-1 and TRBJ2-7; D is ambiguous. There are 19 residues in the CDR3. Germline CDR1 is MGHRA and CDR2 is YSYEKL. V lost 0 bases and J lost 4, with 25 bases in between. As DNA, the CDR3 is TGCGCCAGCAGCCAAGATGGAGTACCCAGAGTTGGAGTTGATTACGAGCAGTACTTC. It is translated as CASSQDGVPRVGVDYEQYF.

The chain employs TRBV3-1 (or the pseudogene TRBV3-2) and TRBJ2-1; D uncertain. V lost 3 bases, J lost 0 bases, and 12 bases lay in between. Germline V gene data show CDR1 as LGHDT and CDR2 as YNNKEL (reference sequence). CDR3 length: 16 amino acids. As DNA, the CDR3 is TGTGCCAGCAGCCATTATGGCAGTGGCTCCTACAATGAGCAGTTCTTC. It is translated as CASSHYGSGSYNEQFF.

The genes are TRBV30 and TRBJ1-3; no definite D call. This CDR3 has 15 amino acids. The V gene's germline CDR1 is GTSNPN and CDR2 SVGIG (reference sequence). Trimming left V 0 bases short and J 4 bases short, with 13 bases between. DNA of the CDR3: TGTGCCTGGAGTGTAGCCCGGGTCTCGGGAAACACCATATATTTT. Translating it yields CAWSVARVSGNTIYF.

This clone was seen a handful of times. The chain carries TRBV7-9 and TRBJ1-2; the match to TRBD1 covers 8 bases. Unmatched junction bases numbered 4, after V lost 1 base and J lost 6 bases. The CDR3 loop spans 14 amino acids. Germline CDR1 is SEHNR and CDR2 is FQNEAQ (reference sequence). The CDR3 region is CASSLGQGQDGYTF. CDR3 DNA: TGTGCCAGCAGCTTAGGACAGGGGCAGGATGGCTACACCTTC.

The table lists this clone with a count of one. The V call is TRBV19, the J call TRBJ1-1; D call uncertain. The CDR3 totals 13 residues. The germline V gene encodes CDR1 LNHDA and CDR2 SQIVND (reference sequence). V was trimmed by 0 bases and J by 3 bases, leaving 5 bases between them. Here the CDR3 reads CASSIDSDTEAFF. CDR3 in DNA: TGTGCCAGTAGTATAGACAGCGACACTGAAGCTTTCTTT.

The chain couples TRBV7-2 to TRBJ1-4; weak D call: TRBD1 (6 bases). The germline gives CDR1 SGHTA, CDR2 FQGNSA. The CDR3 extends over 15 amino acids. The ends were cut back, 5 bases at V and 8 bases at J, with 18 bases in the middle. The CDR3 DNA reads TGTGCCAGCAGCACAGGGTTGGGACCCCAGGAAAAACTGTTTTTT. The encoded protein is CASSTGLGPQEKLFF. The full variable domain, rest sourced from reference TRBV7-2 and TRBJ1-4, is GAGVSQSPSNKVTEKGKDVELRCDPISGHTALYWYRQSLGQGLEFLIYFQGNSAPDKSGLPSDRFSAERTGGSVSTLTIQRTQQEDSAVYLCASSTGLGPQEKLFFGSGTQLSVL.

The chain links TRBV6-6 to TRBJ2-2, with 9 bases aligning to TRBD2. With V trimmed by 5 bases and J by 5 bases, 9 bases remained unmatched. CDR1 and CDR2 from the germline V gene are MNHNY and SVGAGI (reference sequence). CDR3 length: 16 residues. The CDR3 loop is CASSLMAGGLTGELFF. The CDR3 DNA reads as TGTGCCAGCAGTCTGATGGCGGGAGGGCTAACCGGGGAGCTGTTTTTT.

The chain combines TRBV24-1 with TRBJ2-2; TRBD1 matches 8 bases. The germline V gene encodes CDR1 KGHDR and CDR2 SFDVKD. The V and J ends lost 4 bases and 5 bases, in that order; junction bases with no gene match: 8. CDR3 length: 16 amino acids. The CDR3 here is CATSDFGQGRTGELFF. DNA of the CDR3: TGTGCCACCAGTGACTTCGGACAGGGTAGGACCGGGGAGCTGTTTTTT.

The chain is built from TRBV2 and TRBJ1-3; 8 bases align to TRBD1. The CDR3 has 15 residues. V shed 6 bases, J shed 5 bases, and the junction held 9 bases outside the gene matches. Germline CDR1 is SNHLY and CDR2 is FYNNEI. The CDR3 here is CASSSGQGRRNTIYF. The CDR3 DNA reads as TGTGCCAGCAGCTCCGGACAGGGTCGGCGAAACACCATATATTTT. The full variable domain, rest sourced from reference TRBV2 and TRBJ1-3, is EPEVTQTPSHQVTQMGQEVILRCVPISNHLYFYWYRQILGQKVEFLVSFYNNEISEKSEIFDDQFSVERPDGSNFTLKIRSTKLEDSAMYFCASSSGQGRRNTIYFGEGSWLTVV.

The CDR3 protein is CASSSGAYNEKLFF. The CDR3 bases are TGTGCCAGCAGCTCAGGGGCTTACAATGAAAAACTGTTTTTT. The chain recombines TRBV7-9 with TRBJ1-4, with a possible D match to TRBD1 (6 bases). The CDR3 is 14 amino acids. V lost 4 bases, J lost 5 bases, and 11 bases lay in between. Germline CDR1 SEHNR, CDR2 FQNEAQ (reference sequence).

The table lists this clone with a few counts. The chain combines TRBV5-1 with TRBJ1-6; 9 positions agree with TRBD1. Trimming removed 1 base from V and 10 bases from J; junction bases left unmatched: 6. CDR3 length: 15 residues. CDR1 and CDR2 (germline): SGHRS, YFSETQ. The DNA for the CDR3 is TGCGCCAGCAGCTTGTACGGGACAGGGTCCTCACCCCTCCACTTT. This translates into CASSLYGTGSSPLHF.

This clone was picked up one time. The rearrangement uses TRBV7-6 and TRBJ2-1; D perhaps matches TRBD2 (5 bases). The CDR3 sequence is 11 residues long. Germline assignment: CDR1 SGHVS and CDR2 FNYEAQ. Trimming pared 3 bases from V and 13 bases from J, leaving 10 bases between. CDR3: CASSFGEGQFF. DNA for the CDR3: TGTGCCAGCAGCTTCGGAGAGGGACAGTTCTTC.

In the case of this clone: Distinct nucleotide sequences in the sample also encode this CDR3. The gene calls are TRBV5-1 and TRBJ1-1; D may be TRBD1 (5 bases). The CDR3 extends over 15 amino acids. V lost 2 bases, J lost 0 bases, and 11 bases lay in between. The germline V gene has CDR1 SGHRS and CDR2 YFSETQ. The CDR3 coding sequence is TGCGCCAGCAGCTTATTTCCAGGGCTGAACACTGAAGCTTTCTTT. It encodes CASSLFPGLNTEAFF.

V is TRBV9 and J is TRBJ2-1, with 8 positions matching TRBD1. The CDR3 extends over 15 amino acids. J was trimmed by 6 bases and V by 4 bases; bases with no gene match: 9. Looked up from germline, CDR1 is SGDLS and CDR2 is YYNGEE. DNA for the CDR3: TGTGCCAGCAGCTCCCGGACAGGGCCACCCAATGAGCAGTTCTTC. It translates to CASSSRTGPPNEQFF.

This clone is a singleton in its sample. The chain employs TRBV28 and TRBJ1-1; a weak D match, TRBD1 (5 bases). The germline V and J ends were trimmed by 5 bases and 0 bases, with 7 bases remaining between them. In germline, CDR1 is MDHEN, CDR2 SYDVKM. CDR3 length: 13 amino acids. CDR3 DNA: TGTGCCAGCAGTGGGGGGTTGAACACTGAAGCTTTCTTT. This codes for CASSGGLNTEAFF. The full variable domain, its missing parts supplied by reference TRBV28 and TRBJ1-1, is DVKVTQSSRYLVKRTGEKVFLECVQDMDHENMFWYRQDPGLGLRLIYFSYDVKMKEKGDIPEGYSVSREKKERFSLILESASTNQTSMYLCASSGGLNTEAFFGQGTRLTVV.

The J gene is TRBJ1-2, the V gene TRBV18; D perhaps matches TRBD1 (5 bases). The CDR3 has 13 amino acids. Germline V gives CDR1 KGHSH, CDR2 LQKENI. V lost 3 bases, J lost 6 bases, and 11 bases lay in between. This CDR3 is CASSPVGGNGYTF. The DNA of the CDR3 is TGTGCCAGCTCACCGGTCGGGGGGAATGGCTACACCTTC.

J is TRBJ1-4 and V is TRBV27; 8 nucleotides align to TRBD1. The CDR3 covers 18 residues. V was pared by 1 base and J by 0 bases, with 7 bases of the junction left unmatched. Germline CDR1 and CDR2: MNHEY and SMNVEV (reference sequence). The CDR3 sequence is CASSLYPGQAATNEKLFF. As DNA, the CDR3 is TGTGCCAGCAGTTTATACCCGGGACAGGCTGCAACTAATGAAAAACTGTTTTTT.

The chain links TRBV29-1 to TRBJ1-1, with D hard to call. The CDR3 runs to 11 residues. V lost 7 bases and J lost 0, with 6 bases in between. Germline CDR1 reads SQVTM; CDR2 reads ANQGSEA. The CDR3, as DNA: TGCAGCGCCACAGTGAACACTGAAGCTTTCTTT. This codes for CSATVNTEAFF.

This clone was counted a few times. V usage is TRBV2 and J usage is TRBJ2-1, with no clear D. The CDR3 sequence is 11 residues long. Germline V gene data show CDR1 as SNHLY and CDR2 as FYNNEI. Trimming removed 5 bases at V and 11 bases at J, with 10 bases between. The DNA for the CDR3 is TGTGCCAGCAGTACACAGTCCCAGCAGTTCTTC. Translating it yields CASSTQSQQFF.

The rearrangement uses TRBV28 and TRBJ1-1; 8 positions match TRBD1. CDR1 and CDR2 from the germline V gene are MDHEN and SYDVKM. The J segment lost 4 bases and the V segment lost 4 bases, leaving 5 bases of the junction unmatched. This CDR3 comprises 14 residues. CDR3: CASSSGQEITEAFF. The CDR3 DNA reads TGTGCCAGCAGTTCGGGACAGGAGATCACTGAAGCTTTCTTT.

The CDR3 sequence is CASSRGTGDYEQYF. The CDR3 DNA follows: TGTGCCAGCAGTCGAGGGACAGGGGACTACGAGCAGTACTTC. The J gene is TRBJ2-7, the V gene TRBV27; 10 bases align to TRBD1. This CDR3 has 14 amino acids. Trimming cost V 5 bases and J 3 bases; bases outside gene matches: 4. CDR1 and CDR2 from the germline V gene are MNHEY and SMNVEV (reference sequence).

The V gene is TRBV15, the J gene TRBJ2-7; 7 nucleotides match TRBD1. CDR1 is LNHNV and CDR2 is YYDKDF in the germline V gene (reference sequence). The ends lost 6 bases at V and 7 bases at J; junction bases unmatched: 6. This CDR3 has 12 amino acids. In DNA, the CDR3 is TGTGCCACCAGTATACAGGGGCATGAGCAGTACTTC. Translated, it gives CATSIQGHEQYF.

This clone was observed a single time. The chain combines TRBV6-5 with TRBJ1-2; TRBD1 aligns across 10 bases. The junction had 7 bases not matched to a gene; V was cut back by 8 bases and J by 7 bases. CDR3 length: 13 amino acids. From germline, CDR1 is MNHEY and CDR2 SVGAGI. CDR3 DNA: TGTGCCAGCGACCCCCGGGACAGGGGTGGCTACACCTTC. Amino acid sequence: CASDPRDRGGYTF.

The chain combines TRBV7-9 with TRBJ1-4; no clear D. The CDR3 runs 14 residues. Germline V gene data show CDR1 as SEHNR and CDR2 as FQNEAQ (reference sequence). Trimming removed 5 bases from V and 5 bases from J, with 12 bases in between. Written as DNA, the CDR3 is TGTGCCAGCAGCCTTACACCGGGGAATGAAAAACTGTTTTTT. Protein sequence: CASSLTPGNEKLFF.

The CDR3, as DNA: TGTGCCTGGAGCGGACAGAGCAACTATGGCTACACCTTC. This codes for CAWSGQSNYGYTF. The rearrangement joins TRBV30 to TRBJ1-2; D possibly corresponds to TRBD1 (6 bases). The length of the CDR3 is 13 residues. CDR1 is GTSNPN, CDR2 SVGIG, per germline (reference sequence). Trimming stripped 3 bases from V and 2 bases from J, with 10 bases between.

The genes are TRBV19 and TRBJ2-5; TRBD1 might be the D (6 bases). This CDR3 has 14 amino acids. Germline CDR1 reads LNHDA; CDR2 reads SQIVND (reference sequence). Trimming removed 6 bases from V and 7 bases from J, with 18 bases in between. In nucleotides, the CDR3 is TGTGCCAGTAGGTTGCAGCAGGGGTCGGGGACCCAGTACTTC. It translates to CASRLQQGSGTQYF.

The rearrangement links TRBV5-1 to TRBJ2-1, with 10 nucleotides matching TRBD2. The germline CDR1 and CDR2 sequences are SGHRS and YFSETQ. This CDR3 spans 17 amino acids. V lost 4 bases and J lost 7; bases outside the gene matches: 14. CDR3 sequence: CASSLLIAGGSVNEQFF. The CDR3 region has the DNA TGCGCCAGCAGCCTCCTCATAGCGGGAGGATCGGTAAATGAGCAGTTCTTC.

This clone came up once. The DNA of the CDR3 is TGTGCCAGCAGCTACAATAGCGGGGGGCGCACAGATACGCAGTATTTT. Its protein product is CASSYNSGGRTDTQYF. This sequence joins TRBV5-4 and TRBJ2-3, with 10 bases identical to TRBD2. This CDR3 is built from 16 residues. In germline, CDR1 is SGHNT, CDR2 YYREEE (reference sequence). J was trimmed by 1 base and V by 3 bases; bases with no gene match: 5.